This T cell receptor beta chain is from a study of T cells expressing NK-cell markers. At the level of the study: It was sorted CD3+CD56-NKG2C+, CD3+CD56+NKG2C- and CD3+CD56+NKG2C+ T cells that provided the TCR beta repertoires. Seven donors tested HCMV-seropositive and one tested seronegative among the eight sequenced. Findings and limits, study-wide: These clonotypes additionally ranked first within the CD3+CD56-NKG2C+ fraction of four donors.

TCR beta libraries carry UMIs added by 5'RACE template switching. TCRdb reprocessed the 5' RACE reads and reports one entry per CDR3 protein, with no DNA. The data include around 280,000 distinct CDR3 sequences; the top ten clones carry around 0.37%. Turning to this clonotype: Its antigen is unknown.

The CDR3 runs 13 residues. In germline, CDR1 is DFQATT, CDR2 SNEGSKA (reference sequence). This TCR was sampled from a young man in good health. V is TRBV20-1 and J is TRBJ1-6; TCRdb returns TRBD1, unconfirmable since there is no DNA. Sample: blood T cells: a sorted CD56 or NKG2C T cell subset, CD4+ or CD8+ T cells, or bulk PBMC T cells (not recorded which). The CDR3 spells CSARDPTGLTLHF.